This TCR beta chain was sequenced in a study of post-analysis software for immune sequencing data. About the study: Clinical courses comprised relapsing-remitting, secondary progressive and progressive-relapsing multiple sclerosis.

The CDR3 is 12 amino acids. CDR1 is MDHEN, CDR2 SYDVKM, per germline. Unique molecular identifiers featured in each of the TCR beta cDNA libraries. TCRdb processed the PCR reads anew with MiXCR; each CDR3 protein has one entry. This table has about 800,000 distinct CDR3 sequences, about 27% appearing once. The study's findings and limits: Five TRBV segments (TRBV5-6, TRBV5-1 and TRBV20-1 among them) occurred more frequently in patients than in controls. Comparison with controls showed significantly lower normalized Chao1 diversity in multiple sclerosis patients. Same-batch preparations were strongly co-clustered by F measure.

Many counts were recorded for this clonotype. The antigen remains undetermined. Specimen: blood. The V call is TRBV28, the J call TRBJ2-5, with a possible D match to TRBD2 (6 bases). The tail of the sequence fits TRBJ2-7 better, so the J call may be wrong. The TCR was taken from a girl under 18 with multiple sclerosis. The CDR3 loop is CASRGGVYEQYF. The CDR3 DNA is TGTGCCAGCAGGGGCGGGGTCTACGAGCAGTACTTC.